The 9 T cell receptor beta chains below were found in one sample sequenced in a study of blood T cell repertoires in COVID-19. Measured with immunoSEQ multiplex PCR; TCRdb has only the in-frame clones, and not every one. Of around 120,000 clones in the sample, about 85% were seen once. The sequencing input was peripheral blood. Receptors were obtained from a man aged 70-80 years with acute or convalescent COVID-19.

The gene calls are TRBV10-3 and TRBJ2-7; D is unclear. This CDR3 has 14 residues. Germline-derived CDR1 and CDR2 are ENHRY and SYGVKD. Trimming cost V 5 bases and J 5 bases, with 16 bases left between them. The CDR3 here is CAISSGSQTNEQYF. The CDR3 DNA reads as TGTGCCATCAGTTCCGGGTCTCAGACCAACGAGCAGTACTTC.

This rearrangement joins TRBV5-6 to TRBJ1-2; TRBD1 aligns across 9 bases. The CDR3 contains 15 residues. Germline CDR1 reads SGHDT; CDR2 reads YYEEEE. With V trimmed by 0 bases and J by 8 bases, 8 bases remained unmatched. The CDR3 spells CASSLVDRGSVGYTF. The CDR3 DNA reads TGTGCCAGCAGCTTGGTCGACAGGGGGAGCGTGGGCTACACCTTC.

The V call is TRBV6-5, the J call TRBJ2-5; TRBD1 might be the D (6 bases). The CDR3 has 14 residues. Germline loops: CDR1 MNHEY, CDR2 SVGAGI. Trimming stripped 8 bases from V and 5 bases from J, with 18 bases between. The DNA for the CDR3 is TGTGCCAGCTGCCGGGACAAGGGACGTGAGACCCAGTACTTC. Translated: CASCRDKGRETQYF.

The chain recombines TRBV23-1 with TRBJ1-1, with 9 bases that match TRBD1. TRBV23-1 is given ORF status, its function remaining uncertain. Trimming cost V 2 bases and J 3 bases; bases outside gene matches: 25. The CDR3 has 22 amino acids. The CDR3 nucleotides are TGCGCCAGCAGTCAACGTTCGGGGACAGGGTGGGGGGCCACTGCCACTGACACTGAAGCTTTCTTT. Protein: CASSQRSGTGWGATATDTEAFF.

This clone occurred a few times. The chain is built from TRBV6-1 and TRBJ1-6; the match to TRBD1 covers 7 bases. With 2 bases clipped from V and 8 bases from J, the junction kept 9 bases outside the gene matches. The length of the CDR3 is 16 residues. Germline assignment: CDR1 MNHNS and CDR2 SASEGT. The CDR3 reads CASSENVGRGDSPLHF. The CDR3 region has the DNA TGTGCCAGCAGTGAAAACGTGGGCAGGGGGGATTCACCCCTCCACTTT.

The V call is TRBV10-3, the J call TRBJ1-2; 8 positions match TRBD1. The CDR3 sequence is 11 residues long. In germline, CDR1 is ENHRY, CDR2 SYGVKD. V trimming: 8 bases; J trimming: 6 bases; junction bases outside the gene matches: 2. The CDR3 reads CAILTGDGYTF. In DNA form, the CDR3 reads TGTGCCATCCTGACAGGGGATGGCTACACCTTC.

The V call is TRBV5-4, the J call TRBJ2-3; TRBD1 agrees at 9 bases. The V gene's germline CDR1 is SGHNT and CDR2 YYREEE (reference sequence). V shed 3 bases, J shed 1 base, and the junction held 6 bases outside the gene matches. This CDR3 has 16 residues. CDR3: CASSSSRTGGTDTQYF. The CDR3 bases are TGTGCCAGCAGCTCCTCTCGGACAGGGGGCACAGATACGCAGTATTTT.

The chain carries TRBV6-5 and TRBJ2-1; 7 bases fit TRBD1. Per the germline V gene, CDR1 is MNHEY and CDR2 is SVGAGI. V was pared by 4 bases and J by 7 bases, with 7 bases of the junction left unmatched. This CDR3 spans 14 amino acids. Here the CDR3 reads CASSSYRGVNEQFF. CDR3 in DNA: TGTGCCAGCAGTTCCTACAGGGGCGTTAATGAGCAGTTCTTC.

The chain combines TRBV9 with TRBJ1-3; D is unclear. Germline CDR1 and CDR2: SGDLS and YYNGEE. V was pared by 10 bases and J by 0 bases, with 14 bases between. CDR3 length: 14 amino acids. CDR3 DNA: TGTGCCTCCGATCGAGGAGACTCTGGAAACACCATATATTTT. Amino acids: CASDRGDSGNTIYF.